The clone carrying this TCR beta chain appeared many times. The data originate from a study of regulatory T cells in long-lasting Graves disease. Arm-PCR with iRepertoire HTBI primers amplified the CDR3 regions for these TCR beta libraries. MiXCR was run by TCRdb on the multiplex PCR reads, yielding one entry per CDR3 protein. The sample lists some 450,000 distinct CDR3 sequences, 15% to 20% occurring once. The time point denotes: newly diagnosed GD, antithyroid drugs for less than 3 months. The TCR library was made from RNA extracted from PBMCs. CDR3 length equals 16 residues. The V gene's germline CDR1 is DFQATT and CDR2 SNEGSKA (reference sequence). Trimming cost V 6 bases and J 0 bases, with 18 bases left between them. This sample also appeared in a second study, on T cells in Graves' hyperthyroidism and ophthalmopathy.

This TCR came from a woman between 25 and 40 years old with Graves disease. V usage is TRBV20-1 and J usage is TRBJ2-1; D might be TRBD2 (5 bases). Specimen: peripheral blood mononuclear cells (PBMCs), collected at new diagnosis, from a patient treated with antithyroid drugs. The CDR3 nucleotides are TGCAGTGCCCCTGATGGGAGTAAATCCTCCTACAATGAGCAGTTCTTC. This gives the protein CSAPDGSKSSYNEQFF.